These 21 T cell receptor beta chains originate from one sample sequenced in a study of cytomegalovirus exposure and HLA in healthy donors. A multiplex PCR was run with 60 Vbeta primers and 13 Jbeta primers. Assay: immunoSEQ multiplex PCR; the TCRdb copy retains only in-frame clones and omits some. Altogether tens of thousands of clones are present, almost 85% being singletons, with the ten largest covering 5.6%. Material: PBMCs. Source of these receptors: a woman younger than 35 in good health and CMV-seropositive.

The chain uses TRBV19 and TRBJ1-1; 8 nucleotides match TRBD1. Germline V gene data show CDR1 as LNHDA and CDR2 as SQIVND (reference sequence). Unmatched junction bases numbered 16, after V lost 8 bases and J lost 2 bases. The CDR3 loop spans 17 amino acids. Written as DNA, the CDR3 is TGTGCCAGTTTTATTTCAGGGGGCTCTTCCCCAAACACTGAAGCTTTCTTT. Encoded protein: CASFISGGSSPNTEAFF.

This clone has only a few counts. The V gene is TRBV19, the J gene TRBJ2-1, with D perhaps matching TRBD2 (6 bases). Between the trimmed V and J ends, which lost 7 bases and 8 bases, there was a span of 18 bases. Germline lookup yields CDR1 LNHDA and CDR2 SQIVND (reference sequence). CDR3 length: 14 amino acids. The DNA of the CDR3 is TGTGCCAGTATGCCCCTTGGCGGGGTCGATGAGCAGTTCTTC. Its translation: CASMPLGGVDEQFF.

V and J are TRBV7-9 and TRBJ2-5; 8 nucleotides line up with TRBD1. The V gene's germline CDR1 is SEHNR and CDR2 FQNEAQ (reference sequence). Unmatched junction bases numbered 12, after V lost 2 bases and J lost 4 bases. The CDR3 runs to 17 residues. The CDR3 DNA follows: TGTGCCAGCAGCTTAAGCTTGGCAGGGGGCGCGAGAGAGACCCAGTACTTC. It encodes CASSLSLAGGARETQYF.

The chain is built from TRBV7-8 and TRBJ2-2; unclear D gene. This CDR3 has 14 residues. CDR1 is SGHVS, CDR2 FQNEAQ, per germline. Deletions cut 8 bases from V and 0 bases from J, with 10 bases between. The CDR3 coding sequence is TGTGCCAGCCGCCAAACTACGAACACCGGGGAGCTGTTTTTT. Amino acids: CASRQTTNTGELFF.

The genes are TRBV6-6 and TRBJ1-1; D perhaps matches TRBD1 (6 bases). The CDR3 contains 14 residues. V lost 7 bases, J lost 0 bases, and 12 bases lay in between. CDR1 is MNHNY and CDR2 is SVGAGI in the germline V gene (reference sequence). The CDR3 nucleotides are TGTGCCAGCAATCAACAGGGTCTGAACACTGAAGCTTTCTTT. It translates to CASNQQGLNTEAFF.

The V gene is TRBV13, the J gene TRBJ2-5; maybe TRBD2 (6 bases). V was trimmed by 4 bases and J by 1 base, leaving 22 bases between them. The CDR3 contains 18 residues. CDR1 is PRHDT, CDR2 FYEKMQ, per germline (reference sequence). CDR3 DNA sequence: TGTGCCAGCAGCTCCATGGGTCGCTGGGGAGGTGTCCAAGAGACCCAGTACTTC. Residues: CASSSMGRWGGVQETQYF.

J is TRBJ2-7 and V is TRBV28; D is unresolved. Per germline, CDR1 MDHEN and CDR2 SYDVKM. The CDR3 sequence is 13 residues long. The V and J ends lost 3 bases and 2 bases respectively, with 8 bases between them. CDR3 DNA: TGTGCCAGCAGTTTCGGCGGAACCTACGAGCAGTACTTC. Translation gives CASSFGGTYEQYF.

The chain joins TRBV30 to TRBJ2-5; TRBD2 agrees at 9 bases. The CDR3 length is 16 residues. The V and J ends lost 0 bases and 1 base, in that order; junction bases with no gene match: 6. Germline V gives CDR1 GTSNPN, CDR2 SVGIG (reference sequence). The CDR3 bases are TGTGCCTGGAGTGTACGACTAGCGGATAGCCAAGAGACCCAGTACTTC. Translating it yields CAWSVRLADSQETQYF.

The chain uses TRBV6-5 and TRBJ2-7; unclear D gene. The V and J ends lost 0 bases and 2 bases respectively, with 14 bases between them. In germline, CDR1 is MNHEY, CDR2 SVGAGI. CDR3 length equals 16 residues. The CDR3: CASSYSTPAETYEQYF. The DNA of the CDR3 is TGTGCCAGCAGTTACTCGACTCCAGCAGAGACCTACGAGCAGTACTTC.

The rearrangement uses TRBV29-1 and TRBJ1-1; TRBD1 aligns across 9 bases. The CDR3 covers 14 residues. The J segment lost 6 bases and the V segment lost 4 bases, leaving 9 bases of the junction unmatched. From germline, CDR1 is SQVTM and CDR2 ANQGSEA. This chain's CDR3 is CSVARDRAFAEAFF. Here the CDR3 DNA reads TGCAGCGTTGCCCGGGACAGGGCCTTCGCTGAAGCTTTCTTT.

The chain has TRBV25-1 and TRBJ1-5, with D unclear. Germline V gene lookup returns CDR1 MGHDK and CDR2 SYGVNS. The length of the CDR3 is 14 residues. V dropped 6 bases and J dropped 4 bases, with 13 bases sitting between them. The CDR3: CASRARGANQPQHF. The CDR3, as DNA: TGTGCCAGCAGGGCCCGGGGAGCGAATCAGCCCCAGCATTTT.

The V gene is TRBV6-7, the J gene TRBJ1-2; D remains unclear. TRBV6-7 is reported as an ORF; its role is uncertain. The CDR3 spans 14 residues. V lost 5 bases and J 6 bases, leaving 16 bases between the germline ends. The CDR3 DNA follows: TGTGCCAGCAGTCCCGGTAGGTGGCGGAATGGCTACACCTTC. Its translation: CASSPGRWRNGYTF.

This clone has just a few counts. This chain joins TRBV6-5 and TRBJ2-7, with D perhaps TRBD2 (6 bases). V dropped 2 bases and J dropped 5 bases, with 13 bases sitting between them. The CDR3 runs 14 residues. Germline V gene sequence: CDR1 MNHEY, CDR2 SVGAGI. The CDR3 nucleotides are TGTGCCAGCAGTTACGACGGGAGCGGCAACGAGCAGTACTTC. Its translation: CASSYDGSGNEQYF.

Regarding this clone: A read error may account for a junction end that differs from germline. The V and J genes are TRBV5-4 and TRBJ1-1; D ambiguous. This CDR3 has 14 residues. From germline, CDR1 is SGHNT and CDR2 YYREEE (reference sequence). The CDR3, as DNA: TGTGCCAGCACCTTGCGGGGTCGGGGCACTGAAGCTTTCTTT. Translated: CASTLRGRGTEAFF.

The chain carries TRBV5-6 and TRBJ2-7, with D possibly matching TRBD2 (6 bases). Looked up from germline, CDR1 is SGHDT and CDR2 is YYEEEE. This CDR3 spans 14 amino acids. V lost 4 bases to trimming and J lost 5 bases, with 16 bases between them. The CDR3 DNA is TGTGCCAGCAGCCTGCTAGCGTTCGTTAACGAGCAGTACTTC. Translating gives CASSLLAFVNEQYF.

The chain uses TRBV7-8 and TRBJ1-4, with 10 nucleotides matching TRBD1. The CDR3 is made up of 16 amino acids. Germline V gene lookup returns CDR1 SGHVS and CDR2 FQNEAQ. V was pared by 2 bases and J by 5 bases, with 5 bases of the junction left unmatched. The CDR3 DNA is TGTGCCAGCAGCTTAAGGCCGGGACAGGGGAATGAAAAACTGTTTTTT. Translating it yields CASSLRPGQGNEKLFF.

The CDR3 region is CASSWDRAYEQYF. The CDR3 DNA follows: TGTGCCAGCAGCTGGGACAGGGCCTACGAGCAGTACTTC. The gene calls are TRBV5-4 and TRBJ2-7; 9 nucleotides agree with TRBD1. With V trimmed by 3 bases and J by 2 bases, 0 bases remained unmatched. The CDR3 runs 13 residues. The germline V gene encodes CDR1 SGHNT and CDR2 YYREEE (reference sequence).

The chain employs TRBV5-3 and TRBJ2-1; 7 bases align to TRBD1. TRBV5-3 is treated as an ORF (open reading frame) with a function not yet certain. This CDR3 region has 14 residues. The V and J ends lost 5 bases and 7 bases, in that order; junction bases with no gene match: 9. The CDR3 bases are TGTGCCAGAAGGAGGGGGCGTTTAGAAAATGAGCAGTTCTTC. It yields the protein CARRRGRLENEQFF.

V is TRBV5-1 and J is TRBJ2-5, with unresolved D. The CDR3 extends over 13 amino acids. Per the germline V gene, CDR1 is SGHRS and CDR2 is YFSETQ. Trimming cost V 3 bases and J 5 bases, with 11 bases left between them. The CDR3 protein is CASSSPGKETQYF. In DNA form, the CDR3 reads TGCGCCAGCAGCTCCCCAGGCAAGGAGACCCAGTACTTC.

The chain employs TRBV6-5 and TRBJ2-1; 11 nucleotides agree with TRBD2. CDR1 is MNHEY, CDR2 SVGAGI, per germline. This CDR3 has 16 amino acids. J lost 9 bases, V lost 2 bases, and 9 bases had no gene match. The CDR3 coding sequence is TGTGCCAGCAGTTACAGGGGGGCGGGACTAGCGGCTGAGCAGTTCTTC. Residues: CASSYRGAGLAAEQFF.

V and J are TRBV7-2 and TRBJ2-3; 7 bases agree with TRBD1. This CDR3 contains 15 residues. The V and J ends lost 5 bases and 3 bases, in that order; junction bases with no gene match: 8. Per the germline V gene, CDR1 is SGHTA and CDR2 is FQGNSA. The CDR3 is CASSVQGRRTDTQYF. CDR3 coding DNA: TGTGCCAGCAGCGTACAGGGGCGTCGGACAGATACGCAGTATTTT.